One and the same sample provided the 14 T cell receptor beta chains below, sequenced in a study of T-cell memory formation after mild COVID-19. TCRdb reanalysed the 5' RACE reads using MiXCR and keeps one entry per CDR3 protein. The sample has 140,000 to 150,000 distinct CDR3 sequences, 25% seen once. Specimen: PBMCs or a T cell subset sorted from them (not recorded which). These receptors all stem from an adult woman who had mild COVID-19 (a few samples of this study predate the infection). Cell type and time point are not known.

This clonotype turned up a few times. The chain combines TRBV5-5 with TRBJ1-1, with D possibly matching TRBD1 (6 bases). The ends were cut back, 0 bases at V and 0 bases at J, with 12 bases in the middle. The CDR3 contains 16 residues. Germline V gene data show CDR1 as SGHKS and CDR2 as YYEKEE (reference sequence). CDR3 region: CASSLEQGHMNTEAFF. The DNA of the CDR3 is TGTGCCAGCAGCTTGGAACAGGGCCACATGAACACTGAAGCTTTCTTT. Full variable domain (rest looked up from reference TRBV5-5 and TRBJ1-1): DAGVTQSPTHLIKTRGQQVTLRCSPISGHKSVSWYQQVLGQGPQFIFQYYEKEERGRGNFPDRFSARQFPNYSSELNVNALLLGDSALYLCASSLEQGHMNTEAFFGQGTRLTVV.

The rearrangement uses TRBV21-1 and TRBJ1-1; TRBD1, the table's D call, was not compared with the DNA. TRBV21-1 is shown as a pseudogene. This CDR3 is 13 amino acids long. For the CDR3, the DNA is TGTGCCAGCAGCATTCGTTTTACAGGGAACGCTTTCTTT. This encodes CASSIRFTGNAFF.

V usage is TRBV4-2 and J usage is TRBJ2-3, with D uncertain. This CDR3 has 16 amino acids. V lost 0 bases to trimming and J lost 6 bases, with 16 bases between them. Per the germline V gene, CDR1 is LGHNA and CDR2 is YNFKEQ. The CDR3 reads CASSQERPSSWDTQYF. CDR3 sequence (DNA): TGTGCCAGCAGCCAAGAAAGGCCATCCTCATGGGATACGCAGTATTTT.

There are a few counts of this clonotype. CDR3 region: CASGVGGNTDTQYF. DNA of the CDR3: TGTGCCAGTGGCGTAGGTGGGAACACAGATACGCAGTATTTT. This chain links TRBV7-6 with TRBJ2-3; no clear D gene. Germline V gene data show CDR1 as SGHVS and CDR2 as FNYEAQ. This CDR3 comprises 14 residues. The V end lost 9 bases, the J end lost 2 bases, and 15 bases lay between the germline ends. Full variable domain (outside the CDR3, taken from reference TRBV7-6 and TRBJ2-3): GAGVSQSPRYKVTKRGQDVALRCDPISGHVSLYWYRQALGQGPEFLTYFNYEAQQDKSGLPNDRFSAERPEGSISTLTIQRTEQRDSAMYRCASGVGGNTDTQYFGPGTRLTVL.

This chain links TRBV7-3 with TRBJ2-1; 9 bases fit TRBD2. The CDR3 totals 19 residues. Trimming at V came to 2 bases and at J to 2 bases, leaving 13 bases not matched to a gene. Per the germline V gene, CDR1 is SGHTA and CDR2 is FQGTGA. The CDR3 sequence: CASSLFPSGDLIPYNEQFF. Written as DNA, the CDR3 is TGTGCCAGCAGCTTATTCCCTAGCGGGGACTTAATTCCCTACAATGAGCAGTTCTTC. Combining the CDR3 with reference TRBV7-3 and TRBJ2-1 gives the whole variable domain GAGVSQTPSNKVTEKGKYVELRCDPISGHTALYWYRQSLGQGPEFLIYFQGTGAADDSGLPNDRFFAVRPEGSVSTLKIQRTERGDSAVYLCASSLFPSGDLIPYNEQFFGPGTRLTVL.

This clonotype turned up a few times. The CDR3 reads CASSFKGQGRTEAFF. The CDR3 DNA is TGTGCCAGCAGCTTCAAAGGACAGGGACGAACTGAAGCTTTCTTT. V and J are TRBV13 and TRBJ1-1, with TRBD1 matching over 8 bases. This CDR3 comprises 15 residues. Per germline, CDR1 PRHDT and CDR2 FYEKMQ (reference sequence). V was clipped by 3 bases and J by 5 bases; unmatched bases: 8.

This clonotype came up a few times. The chain carries TRBV29-1 and TRBJ1-2; 9 nucleotides align to TRBD1. The CDR3 is 13 amino acids. Unmatched junction bases numbered 4, after V lost 6 bases and J lost 2 bases. From germline, CDR1 is SQVTM and CDR2 ANQGSEA. This CDR3 is CSVYGQGNYGYTF. In nucleotides, the CDR3 is TGCAGCGTCTACGGACAGGGGAACTATGGCTACACCTTC.

This clonotype was counted between two and nine times. The chain joins TRBV7-9 to TRBJ2-7; D is undetermined. V was cut by 3 bases and J by 3 bases, with 6 bases left in between. Germline CDR1 reads SEHNR; CDR2 reads FQNEAQ (reference sequence). The CDR3 has 12 amino acids. The CDR3 protein is CASSLSDYEQYF. The DNA for the CDR3 is TGTGCCAGCAGCTTGAGCGACTACGAGCAGTACTTC.

This clonotype was found a few times. V gene TRBV3-1 combines with J gene TRBJ2-3; weak D call: TRBD2 (6 bases). The V gene lost 3 bases and the J gene lost 1 base, with 11 bases spanning the gap. Germline CDR1 reads LGHDT; CDR2 reads YNNKEL (reference sequence). The CDR3 is 15 residues long. The CDR3 region is CASSQGLGGTDTQYF. The DNA for the CDR3 is TGTGCCAGCAGCCAGGGACTCGGAGGCACAGATACGCAGTATTTT.

This clonotype was picked up a small number of times. V usage is TRBV12-3 or TRBV12-4 and J usage is TRBJ1-1; D might be TRBD1 (6 bases). The CDR3 consists of 14 residues. V lost 6 bases to trimming and J lost 3 bases, with 14 bases between them. This CDR3 is CASSPPGQYTEAFF. In nucleotides, the CDR3 is TGTGCCAGCAGCCCGCCCGGACAGTACACTGAAGCTTTCTTT.

The V and J genes are TRBV24-1 and TRBJ2-1, with D uncertain. Germline V lookup: CDR1 KGHDR, CDR2 SFDVKD. This CDR3 has 13 residues. The germline V and J ends were trimmed by 3 bases and 1 base, with 3 bases remaining between them. The CDR3 sequence: CATSDSSYNEQFF. In DNA form, the CDR3 reads TGTGCCACCAGTGATAGTTCCTACAATGAGCAGTTCTTC.

This clonotype was counted a few times. The V gene is TRBV12-3 or TRBV12-4, the J gene TRBJ2-1; D remains ambiguous. The V and J ends lost 3 bases and 9 bases respectively, with 12 bases between them. The CDR3 consists of 13 residues. As DNA, the CDR3 is TGTGCCAGCAGTTTTCCTGAAACCACTGAGCAGTTCTTC. Translated, it gives CASSFPETTEQFF.

CDR3 nucleotides: TGCAGCGTTGGAGAGGGAAGCACTGAAGCTTTCTTT. It encodes CSVGEGSTEAFF. The J gene is TRBJ1-1, the V gene TRBV29-1; D call uncertain. CDR3 size: 12 residues. CDR1 is SQVTM and CDR2 is ANQGSEA in the germline V gene. Deletions cut 4 bases from V and 4 bases from J, with 10 bases between.

This chain joins TRBV29-1 and TRBJ2-3; 11 bases are shared with TRBD2. Germline loops: CDR1 SQVTM, CDR2 ANQGSEA. J lost 2 bases, V lost 0 bases, and 13 bases had no gene match. The CDR3 is 19 amino acids. The CDR3 region is CSVEDRLPGLAVYTDTQYF. DNA of the CDR3: TGCAGCGTTGAAGATCGACTGCCGGGACTAGCGGTTTACACAGATACGCAGTATTTT.